The 32 T cell receptor beta chains presented below share a single source sample, sequenced in a study of regulatory T cells in long-lasting Graves disease. Researchers made TCR beta libraries by using iRepertoire HTBI primers and running Arm-PCR on CDR3 regions. TCRdb fed the multiplex PCR reads into MiXCR, producing one record per CDR3 protein. The repertoire holds about 450,000 distinct CDR3 sequences, with 12% to 15% as singletons. Regarding time point: newly diagnosed GD, antithyroid drugs for less than 3 months. Preparation of the TCR library used RNA extracted from PBMCs. These same data were also listed under a study on T cells in Graves' hyperthyroidism and ophthalmopathy.

Sequencing was performed on peripheral blood mononuclear cells (PBMCs), taken at new diagnosis, from a patient treated with antithyroid drugs. The receptors stem from a woman aged 50 to 60 with Graves disease.

This clonotype was seen repeatedly, ten times or more. This sequence joins TRBV12-3 or TRBV12-4 and TRBJ2-2, with unresolved D. Trimming left V 4 bases short and J 7 bases short, with 19 bases between. The CDR3 loop spans 16 amino acids. CDR3 nucleotide sequence: TGTGCCAGCAGTTCACGCCCAGACACCTTTCGCGGGGAGCTGTTTTTT. This sequence encodes CASSSRPDTFRGELFF.

The chain couples TRBV5-4 to TRBJ1-5; 10 positions match TRBD1. Germline trimming cut 3 bases from V and 7 bases from J; bases unmatched to any gene: 4. This CDR3 is 14 amino acids long. Germline lookup yields CDR1 SGHNT and CDR2 YYREEE (reference sequence). CDR3 loop: CASSSDRGHQPQHF. DNA for the CDR3: TGTGCCAGCAGCTCCGACAGGGGGCACCAGCCCCAGCATTTT.

This clonotype has only a few counts. V usage is TRBV28 and J usage is TRBJ2-3; 12 positions agree with TRBD2. This CDR3 is built from 17 residues. CDR1 and CDR2 (germline): MDHEN, SYDVKM. V shed 5 bases and J 6 bases; nucleotides not matched to a gene: 12. The CDR3 spells CASSGHRLAGDGDTQYF. In DNA, the CDR3 is TGTGCCAGCAGTGGACATAGACTAGCGGGAGATGGTGATACGCAGTATTTT.

Comments on this clonotype: This may be a read error: a much more frequent sequence differs by one nucleotide. V gene TRBV27 combines with J gene TRBJ2-7; D is unclear. There are 14 residues in the CDR3. V lost 4 bases, J lost 0 bases, and 10 bases lay in between. Per germline, CDR1 MNHEY and CDR2 SMNVEV (reference sequence). CDR3 sequence: CASSSQTNSYEQYF. CDR3 nucleotide sequence: TGTGCCAGCAGTTCGCAGACCAACTCCTACGAGCAGTACTTC.

The chain uses TRBV6-2 or TRBV6-3 and TRBJ1-1; D call uncertain. The germline V gene has CDR1 MNHEY and CDR2 SVGEGT. V lost 0 bases, J lost 4 bases, and 12 bases lay in between. The CDR3 length is 15 residues. CDR3 in DNA: TGTGCCAGCAGTTACTCGACTGTCGGTGGCACTGAAGCTTTCTTT. Amino acid sequence: CASSYSTVGGTEAFF.

This clonotype was picked up many times. This sequence joins TRBV2 and TRBJ2-1; 10 bases fit TRBD2. Germline CDR1 and CDR2: SNHLY and FYNNEI. Trimming took 6 bases from V and 4 from J; bases not matched to a gene: 6. CDR3 length: 15 amino acids. This CDR3 is CASRAGTSEYNEQFF. The CDR3 nucleotides are TGTGCCAGCAGAGCCGGGACTAGCGAATACAATGAGCAGTTCTTC.

The chain couples TRBV28 to TRBJ2-1, with D unclear. The CDR3 covers 14 residues. The V end was cut by 3 bases, the J end by 2 bases, with 8 bases between. The germline CDR1 and CDR2 sequences are MDHEN and SYDVKM. The CDR3, as DNA: TGTGCCAGCAGTTTCGGTGCTCCCTACAATGAGCAGTTCTTC. Translation: CASSFGAPYNEQFF.

The sample holds many counts of this clonotype. This rearrangement joins TRBV28 to TRBJ2-1, with D possibly matching TRBD2 (5 bases). The germline gives CDR1 MDHEN, CDR2 SYDVKM. With 3 bases removed from V and 0 bases from J, the gap between germline ends came to 12 bases. CDR3 length equals 16 residues. The CDR3 spells CASSLEDGPSYNEQFF. The CDR3 nucleotides are TGTGCCAGCAGTTTGGAGGACGGACCCTCCTACAATGAGCAGTTCTTC.

This chain joins TRBV28 and TRBJ2-4, with 12 bases aligning to TRBD1. Trimming cost V 6 bases and J 3 bases; bases outside gene matches: 15. Germline assignment: CDR1 MDHEN and CDR2 SYDVKM. The length of the CDR3 is 19 residues. DNA of the CDR3: TGTGCCAGCAGACAAGCCGGGACAGGGGGCTTGTTGGTCAAAAACATTCAGTACTTC. Protein product: CASRQAGTGGLLVKNIQYF.

V and J are TRBV12-3 or TRBV12-4 and TRBJ1-5; 7 nucleotides match TRBD1. The CDR3 totals 14 residues. Trimming took 5 bases from V and 4 from J; bases not matched to a gene: 5. CDR3 sequence (DNA): TGTGCCAGCAGTCACCGGACAGGTAATCAGCCCCAGCATTTT. This sequence encodes CASSHRTGNQPQHF.

This clonotype was counted a few times. J is TRBJ2-7 and V is TRBV6-2 or TRBV6-3; D is ambiguous. Trimming pared 5 bases from V and 1 base from J, leaving 12 bases between. Germline CDR1 MNHEY, CDR2 SVGEGT. This CDR3 region has 14 residues. CDR3 nucleotide sequence: TGTGCCAGCAGTGAATCGTGGGGATCCTACGAGCAGTACTTC. As protein: CASSESWGSYEQYF.

The chain combines TRBV20-1 with TRBJ2-6; perhaps TRBD1 as D (6 bases). The CDR3 consists of 16 residues. Trimming left V 3 bases short and J 4 bases short, with 16 bases between. From germline, CDR1 is DFQATT and CDR2 SNEGSKA (reference sequence). The CDR3 loop is CSASHPTGFGANVLTF. Written as DNA, the CDR3 is TGCAGTGCTAGCCACCCAACAGGGTTCGGGGCCAACGTCCTGACTTTC.

This clonotype was detected many times. V gene TRBV5-1 combines with J gene TRBJ2-1; D is unclear. Germline CDR1 is SGHRS and CDR2 is YFSETQ. The ends were cut back, 2 bases at V and 7 bases at J, with 16 bases in the middle. The CDR3 loop spans 15 amino acids. The DNA of the CDR3 is TGCGCCAGCAGCTTTGGATCATCCCGCGGAAATGAGCAGTTCTTC. This translates into CASSFGSSRGNEQFF.

This clonotype was counted between two and nine times. The DNA for the CDR3 is TGTGCCAGCCGACGATCTGGGGCCAACGTCCTGACTTTC. Amino acid sequence: CASRRSGANVLTF. The chain uses TRBV19 and TRBJ2-6; D not resolved. Trimming cost V 9 bases and J 1 base, with 7 bases left between them. In germline, CDR1 is LNHDA, CDR2 SQIVND (reference sequence). The CDR3 spans 13 residues.

V and J are TRBV10-2 and TRBJ2-1, with 7 bases matching TRBD2. This CDR3 contains 18 residues. Unmatched junction bases numbered 10, after V lost 1 base and J lost 1 base. In germline, CDR1 is WSHSY, CDR2 SAAADI. The DNA for the CDR3 is TGCGCCAGCAGTGAGTGGGTGCGGGAGCGCTTTTCCTACAATGAGCAGTTCTTC. It specifies CASSEWVRERFSYNEQFF.

This clonotype occurred a few times. V and J are TRBV19 and TRBJ1-5; D remains ambiguous. V was clipped by 7 bases and J by 10 bases, with 14 bases between them. From germline, CDR1 is LNHDA and CDR2 SQIVND (reference sequence). The CDR3 has 12 residues. The CDR3 here is CASKEVGGPQHF. CDR3 nucleotides: TGTGCCAGTAAGGAGGTGGGTGGTCCCCAGCATTTT.

Only a few counts were recorded for this clonotype. The J gene is TRBJ2-5, the V gene TRBV10-3; 7 bases are shared with TRBD1. From germline, CDR1 is ENHRY and CDR2 SYGVKD. The CDR3 consists of 14 residues. After removal of 4 bases from V and 5 bases from J, the junction contained 7 bases not matched to a gene. The CDR3 nucleotides read TGTGCCATCAGTGTTACAGGGGTTGGGGAGACCCAGTACTTC. It codes for CAISVTGVGETQYF.

This clonotype was found many times. The rearrangement links TRBV28 to TRBJ2-1; TRBD2 matches 7 bases. The J segment lost 6 bases and the V segment lost 8 bases, leaving 10 bases of the junction unmatched. Per germline, CDR1 MDHEN and CDR2 SYDVKM. This CDR3 is 14 amino acids long. CDR3 in amino acids: CASASGDLPNEQFF. As DNA, the CDR3 is TGTGCCAGCGCAAGCGGGGACTTACCCAATGAGCAGTTCTTC.

This clonotype has at least ten counts. DNA of the CDR3: TGTGCCAGCAGCTTAGCCGACGACGAGCAGTACTTC. Its translation is CASSLADDEQYF. The rearrangement joins TRBV11-2 to TRBJ2-7; D not resolved. The CDR3 extends over 12 amino acids. The V end was cut by 1 base, the J end by 5 bases, with 6 bases between. Germline V lookup: CDR1 SGHAT, CDR2 FQNNGV.

This clonotype was picked up many times. The chain links TRBV13 to TRBJ2-1, with TRBD1 matching 9 bases. CDR1 is PRHDT and CDR2 is FYEKMQ in the germline V gene (reference sequence). Losses at the gene ends were 3 bases for V and 5 bases for J; bases not matched to a gene: 5. This CDR3 is built from 15 residues. The DNA for the CDR3 is TGTGCCAGCAGCTTTACAGGGGGCATCAACAATGAGCAGTTCTTC. As protein: CASSFTGGINNEQFF.

This clonotype was found a few times. A much larger clone lies one base from this, so it may be a read error. This CDR3 is missing its conserved last phenylalanine or tryptophan, likely due to a read error. The chain employs TRBV11-3 and TRBJ2-1; 9 nucleotides align to TRBD2. Germline assignment: CDR1 SGHNT and CDR2 YENEEA. The CDR3 has 14 amino acids. Trimming removed 9 bases from V and 0 bases from J; junction bases left unmatched: 3. CDR3 residues: CASSGSSSYNEQFS. CDR3 DNA: TGTGCCAGTAGCGGGAGTAGCTCCTACAATGAGCAGTTCTCC.

This clonotype was seen a handful of times. The V gene is TRBV20-1, the J gene TRBJ1-4; TRBD1 is a possible D gene (6 bases). The germline V gene has CDR1 DFQATT and CDR2 SNEGSKA (reference sequence). With 3 bases removed from V and 4 bases from J, the gap between germline ends came to 12 bases. This CDR3 region has 14 residues. CDR3 nucleotide sequence: TGCAGTGCTAGGTTCGCCAGGGGTAATGAAAAACTGTTTTTT. Encoded protein: CSARFARGNEKLFF.

The DNA for the CDR3 is TGTGCCAGCTCACCACGGGTGGGAGTGAACACCGGGGAGCTGTTTTTT. This codes for CASSPRVGVNTGELFF. The genes are TRBV18 and TRBJ2-2, with D perhaps TRBD2 (5 bases). Germline CDR1 reads KGHSH; CDR2 reads LQKENI. The CDR3 extends over 16 amino acids. Deletions cut 1 base from V and 1 base from J, with 10 bases between.

The sample holds a few counts of this clonotype. The rearrangement joins TRBV18 to TRBJ2-5; tentatively, D is TRBD1 (6 bases). The CDR3 covers 19 residues. The germline gives CDR1 KGHSH, CDR2 LQKENI. The ends were cut back, 4 bases at V and 5 bases at J, with 29 bases in the middle. CDR3 DNA sequence: TGTGCCAGCTCACGCGAAAGTTTTAGGGACACCGACCTTCTTGAGACCCAGTACTTC. This translates into CASSRESFRDTDLLETQYF.

In this sample, this clonotype turned up a few times. The chain couples TRBV18 to TRBJ2-5, with 12 bases lining up with TRBD2. Germline lookup yields CDR1 KGHSH and CDR2 LQKENI. Trimming removed 4 bases from V and 2 bases from J; junction bases left unmatched: 8. CDR3 size: 17 residues. CDR3 loop: CASSLQTSGSRQETQYF. CDR3 DNA: TGTGCCAGCTCACTCCAGACTAGCGGGAGTCGGCAAGAGACCCAGTACTTC.

This clonotype has more than one count but fewer than ten. The chain has TRBV4-1 and TRBJ2-7, with a tentative D call TRBD2 (6 bases). Trimming took 3 bases from V and 4 from J, leaving 16 bases between them. The CDR3 has 15 amino acids. CDR1 is MGHRA, CDR2 YSYEKL, per germline. This CDR3 is CASSHEPGLPYEQYF. The CDR3 DNA reads TGCGCCAGCAGCCATGAACCGGGACTCCCATACGAGCAGTACTTC.

This clonotype showed up many times. The chain is built from TRBV28 and TRBJ1-1; D is perhaps TRBD1 (5 bases). V lost 8 bases and J 3 bases, leaving 19 bases between the germline ends. This CDR3 contains 15 residues. Per germline, CDR1 MDHEN and CDR2 SYDVKM. CDR3 residues: CASSSSDIFHTEAFF. The CDR3 DNA reads TGTGCCAGCTCCTCCTCGGACATTTTCCACACTGAAGCTTTCTTT.

This clonotype was found once. This may arise from a read error, as a much more abundant clone is one base away. The V and J genes are TRBV7-9 and TRBJ2-1; possible D gene TRBD2, 5 bases. Looked up from germline, CDR1 is SEHNR and CDR2 is FQNEAQ (reference sequence). CDR3 size: 15 residues. Between the trimmed V and J ends, which lost 4 bases and 8 bases, there was a span of 18 bases. The DNA for the CDR3 is TGTGCCAGCAGCTCTAGCAGCAGAACGTCCGATGAGCAGTTCTTC. The encoded protein is CASSSSSRTSDEQFF.

In this sample, this clonotype turned up many times. Written as DNA, the CDR3 is TGTGCCAGCACGGAGTACAATGAGCAGTTCTTC. This translates into CASTEYNEQFF. The chain recombines TRBV2 with TRBJ2-1; D gene uncertain. Deletions cut 7 bases from V and 4 bases from J, with 5 bases between. Germline lookup yields CDR1 SNHLY and CDR2 FYNNEI. The CDR3 sequence is 11 residues long.

The CDR3 nucleotides read TGTGCCAGCAGTTACAGGGTCGATAACGAGCAGTACTTC. This gives the protein CASSYRVDNEQYF. The chain recombines TRBV6-2 or TRBV6-3 with TRBJ2-7; D remains unclear. In germline, CDR1 is MNHEY, CDR2 SVGEGT. V lost 2 bases to trimming and J lost 5 bases, with 10 bases between them. The CDR3 has 13 residues.

The V call is TRBV5-1, the J call TRBJ2-7, with TRBD2 matching over 8 bases. Germline V gene data show CDR1 as SGHRS and CDR2 as YFSETQ. V lost 1 base to trimming and J lost 0 bases; unmatched junction nucleotides: 6. This CDR3 is built from 16 residues. For the CDR3, the DNA is TGCGCCAGCAGCTTGTCGCTAGCGGGTCTCTCCTACGAGCAGTACTTC. Translated, it gives CASSLSLAGLSYEQYF.

In its sample, this clonotype was seen a few times. DNA for the CDR3: TGTGCCAGCAGCCAAGGACTAGCGTTCTCCTACGAGCAGTACTTC. Translation: CASSQGLAFSYEQYF. This rearrangement joins TRBV3-1 to TRBJ2-7; TRBD2 matches 8 bases. V lost 1 base to trimming and J lost 0 bases; unmatched junction nucleotides: 2. The CDR3 is 15 amino acids. CDR1 and CDR2 (germline): LGHDT, YNNKEL (reference sequence).